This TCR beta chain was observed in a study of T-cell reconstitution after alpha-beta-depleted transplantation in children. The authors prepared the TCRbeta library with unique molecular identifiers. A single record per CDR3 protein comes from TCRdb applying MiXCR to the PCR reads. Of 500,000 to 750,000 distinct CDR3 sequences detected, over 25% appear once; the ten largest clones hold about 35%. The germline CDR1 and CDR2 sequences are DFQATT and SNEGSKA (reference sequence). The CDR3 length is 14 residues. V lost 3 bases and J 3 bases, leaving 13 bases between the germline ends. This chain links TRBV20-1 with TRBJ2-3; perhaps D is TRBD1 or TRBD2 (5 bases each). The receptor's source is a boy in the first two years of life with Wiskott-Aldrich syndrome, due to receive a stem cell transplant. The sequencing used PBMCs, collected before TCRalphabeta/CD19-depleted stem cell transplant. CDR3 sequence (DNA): TGCAGTGCTAGGGGACCTTTGGGGACAGATACGCAGTATTTT. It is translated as CSARGPLGTDTQYF.